Below are 20 T cell receptor beta chains sequenced from a single sample in a study of cytomegalovirus exposure and HLA in healthy donors. PCR was performed using 60 Vbeta and 13 Jbeta primers. Sequencing was performed with immunoSEQ multiplex PCR; in TCRdb, only in-frame clones are kept and a portion is missing. The sample consists of 200,000 to 250,000 clones, approximately 83% of them appearing once. Sequencing was performed on PBMCs. The receptors derive from a girl between 10 and 17 years old in good health and CMV-seronegative.

The chain recombines TRBV21-1 with TRBJ1-5. TRBV21-1 is listed as a pseudogene. The CDR3 loop spans 19 amino acids. As DNA, the CDR3 is TGTGCCAGCAGCAAAGGCGGGGGGACAGCATCCGACCTCAATCAGCCCCAGCATTTT. Protein product: CASSKGGGTASDLNQPQHF.

The chain is built from TRBV15 and TRBJ2-1; 9 bases agree with TRBD2. Germline V gene lookup returns CDR1 LNHNV and CDR2 YYDKDF (reference sequence). V lost 5 bases, J lost 3 bases, and 17 bases stayed unmatched. The CDR3 is 19 residues long. CDR3 sequence: CATSPAGGRGIVGYNEQFF. As DNA, the CDR3 is TGTGCCACCAGCCCGGCGGGCGGGAGGGGGATCGTTGGCTACAATGAGCAGTTCTTC.

The chain joins TRBV27 to TRBJ2-3; 10 bases align to TRBD2. Trimming took 6 bases from V and 7 from J; bases not matched to a gene: 7. The CDR3 is 14 residues long. CDR1 is MNHEY and CDR2 is SMNVEV in the germline V gene (reference sequence). The CDR3, as DNA: TGTGCCAGCAGCCGTAGCGGGGGGCGGAATACGCAGTATTTT. It translates to CASSRSGGRNTQYF.

V gene TRBV27 combines with J gene TRBJ1-5, with 7 bases matching TRBD1. This CDR3 comprises 14 residues. Germline lookup yields CDR1 MNHEY and CDR2 SMNVEV (reference sequence). J gave up 5 bases and V 6 bases, and 7 bases lay outside the gene matches. CDR3 DNA: TGTGCCAGCAGAAACAGGGGTTTCGATCAGCCCCAGCATTTT. This gives the protein CASRNRGFDQPQHF.

The chain joins TRBV5-4 to TRBJ2-5; TRBD2 agrees at 11 bases. From germline, CDR1 is SGHNT and CDR2 YYREEE (reference sequence). The CDR3 extends over 15 amino acids. J gave up 3 bases and V 2 bases, and 3 bases lay outside the gene matches. The CDR3 protein is CASSLLAGAKETQYF. CDR3 bases: TGTGCCAGCAGCTTACTAGCGGGAGCGAAAGAGACCCAGTACTTC. The whole variable domain, filled in from reference TRBV5-4 and TRBJ2-5, reads ETGVTQSPTHLIKTRGQQVTLRCSSQSGHNTVSWYQQALGQGPQFIFQYYREEENGRGNFPPRFSGLQFPNYSSELNVNALELDDSALYLCASSLLAGAKETQYFGPGTRLLVL.

In its sample, this clone was seen a few times. The CDR3 reads CASIRTGEWTGELFF. The CDR3 coding sequence is TGTGCCAGTATACGGACAGGGGAATGGACCGGGGAGCTGTTTTTT. The genes are TRBV19 and TRBJ2-2, with TRBD1 matching over 9 bases. The CDR3 has 15 residues. V dropped 7 bases and J dropped 5; count of bases not matched to a gene: 8. Germline lookup yields CDR1 LNHDA and CDR2 SQIVND (reference sequence).

With respect to this clone: An end of the junction does not agree with germline; a read error may underlie this. This chain joins TRBV30 and TRBJ1-1, with D maybe TRBD1 (5 bases). The length of the CDR3 is 14 residues. CDR1 GTSNPN and CDR2 SVGIG come from the germline V gene (reference sequence). This CDR3 reads CAWGVTDMNTEAFF. The CDR3 nucleotides read TGTGCCTGGGGTGTTACGGACATGAACACTGAAGCTTTCTTT.

The chain links TRBV11-2 to TRBJ2-2, with D uncertain. Germline CDR1 reads SGHAT; CDR2 reads FQNNGV. V was clipped by 7 bases and J by 7 bases, with 25 bases between them. The CDR3 loop spans 17 amino acids. The CDR3 nucleotides are TGTGCCAGCACCCCCATCCAGACTCCCGGTCGTATCGGGGAGCTGTTTTTT. This codes for CASTPIQTPGRIGELFF.

This sequence joins TRBV4-1 and TRBJ2-2, with TRBD1 as a possible D gene (6 bases). The V end lost 2 bases, the J end lost 8 bases, and 18 bases lay between the germline ends. CDR3 size: 16 residues. Looked up from germline, CDR1 is MGHRA and CDR2 is YSYEKL. The CDR3 bases are TGCGCCAGCAGCCAATACGGGACACAAACACCGGGGGAGCTGTTTTTT. It is translated as CASSQYGTQTPGELFF.

The chain links TRBV27 to TRBJ1-5, with 7 bases identical to TRBD1. V shed 5 bases and J 6 bases; nucleotides not matched to a gene: 10. This CDR3 is built from 15 residues. Looked up from germline, CDR1 is MNHEY and CDR2 is SMNVEV (reference sequence). The CDR3 sequence is CASSPGATGSQPQHF. CDR3 coding DNA: TGTGCCAGCAGTCCAGGGGCGACAGGGAGTCAGCCCCAGCATTTT.

CDR3 nucleotides: TGTGCCAGCAGCCCATGGGTAAGCGGGAGGGGCAATGAGCAGTTCTTC. Encoded protein: CASSPWVSGRGNEQFF. The chain employs TRBV7-2 and TRBJ2-1; the match to TRBD2 covers 10 bases. The V gene's germline CDR1 is SGHTA and CDR2 FQGNSA. V lost 5 bases and J lost 6; bases outside the gene matches: 10. The CDR3 runs 16 residues.

This clone was picked up a small number of times. The chain has TRBV4-3 and TRBJ1-2; D is unclear. Germline V CDR1 and CDR2: LGHNA, YSLEER. Trimming pared 0 bases from V and 4 bases from J, leaving 15 bases between. CDR3 length: 16 residues. CDR3 bases: TGCGCCAGCAGCCAAGACCACGGCGGAGGGCGCTATGGCTACACCTTC. It encodes CASSQDHGGGRYGYTF.

J is TRBJ2-3 and V is TRBV29-1, with D possibly matching TRBD2 (5 bases). V shed 4 bases and J shed 0 bases, with 11 bases lying between them. The CDR3 runs to 14 residues. Germline V gene sequence: CDR1 SQVTM, CDR2 ANQGSEA. This CDR3 reads CSVGFGGSTDTQYF. The CDR3 DNA sequence: TGCAGCGTTGGGTTTGGCGGGAGCACAGATACGCAGTATTTT.

The chain joins TRBV7-2 to TRBJ2-3; the D is unclear. The V and J ends lost 1 base and 0 bases respectively, with 8 bases between them. Germline V gene sequence: CDR1 SGHTA, CDR2 FQGNSA. The CDR3 has 15 residues. The CDR3 protein is CASSLVFGSTDTQYF. DNA of the CDR3: TGTGCCAGCAGCTTAGTGTTCGGTAGCACAGATACGCAGTATTTT.

This clone came up once. This chain uses TRBV27 with TRBJ2-5; a possible D gene is TRBD1 (5 bases). Germline assignment: CDR1 MNHEY and CDR2 SMNVEV (reference sequence). There are 15 residues in the CDR3. V was pared by 2 bases and J by 1 base, with 11 bases between. CDR3 bases: TGTGCCAGCAGTTTAAGAAAGGGGCGCCAAGAGACCCAGTACTTC. Protein: CASSLRKGRQETQYF.

The chain combines TRBV7-7 with TRBJ2-1; 9 nucleotides match TRBD1. Trimming took 4 bases from V and 8 from J; bases not matched to a gene: 12. The CDR3 length is 16 residues. In germline, CDR1 is SSHAT, CDR2 FNYEAQ (reference sequence). The CDR3 spells CASSSSVPGQGDEQFF. The CDR3 region has the DNA TGTGCCAGCAGCTCCTCTGTCCCGGGACAGGGCGATGAGCAGTTCTTC. Full variable domain (missing parts from reference TRBV7-7 and TRBJ2-1): GAGVSQSPRYKVTKRGQDVTLRCDPISSHATLYWYQQALGQGPEFLTYFNYEAQPDKSGLPSDRFSAERPEGSISTLTIQRTEQRDSAMYRCASSSSVPGQGDEQFFGPGTRLTVL.

V usage is TRBV5-4 and J usage is TRBJ2-7, with 11 positions matching TRBD2. Losses at the gene ends were 1 base for V and 3 bases for J; bases not matched to a gene: 9. CDR1 SGHNT and CDR2 YYREEE come from the germline V gene (reference sequence). CDR3 length: 17 amino acids. The CDR3 DNA sequence: TGTGCCAGCAGCTTGACCAAACTAGCGGGGGATCACTACGAGCAGTACTTC. As protein: CASSLTKLAGDHYEQYF.

The count of this clone is one. V and J are TRBV10-1 and TRBJ2-2; D not certain. V dropped 6 bases and J dropped 1 base, with 6 bases sitting between them. CDR3 size: 13 residues. Per germline, CDR1 WNHNN and CDR2 SYGVQD (reference sequence). CDR3 nucleotides: TGCGCCAGCAGCGCGGTGAACACCGGGGAGCTGTTTTTT. Its protein is CASSAVNTGELFF.

This chain links TRBV9 with TRBJ2-5, with D perhaps TRBD1 (6 bases). The germline V and J ends were trimmed by 6 bases and 5 bases, with 20 bases remaining between them. The CDR3 length is 15 residues. CDR1 and CDR2 from the germline V gene are SGDLS and YYNGEE. The CDR3 nucleotides read TGTGCCAGCACCACCCAGGGTAGTCAGGGGGAGACCCAGTACTTC. Translated: CASTTQGSQGETQYF.

This rearrangement joins TRBV7-3 to TRBJ2-3; D is perhaps TRBD2 (6 bases). Per the germline V gene, CDR1 is SGHTA and CDR2 is FQGTGA. Trimming cost V 2 bases and J 3 bases, with 6 bases left between them. CDR3 size: 13 residues. The CDR3 loop reads CASSLGTTDTQYF. CDR3 sequence (DNA): TGTGCCAGCAGCTTAGGGACTACAGATACGCAGTATTTT.